The present TCR beta chain was sequenced within a study of cytomegalovirus exposure and HLA in healthy donors. The study's findings and limits: The classifier reportedly diagnosed cytomegalovirus status with high specificity and sensitivity. The study recorded about 160 TCR beta chains that were cytomegalovirus-associated. A later analysis appeared to link common viral pathogens to several of the most significant clusters.

All donors participated as healthy donors of bone marrow. Researchers ran the PCR with 60 Vbeta and 13 Jbeta primers. Here immunoSEQ multiplex PCR was the method, and the copy in TCRdb shows in-frame clones only, minus some. Of about 110,000 clones listed, 73% were seen once; the top ten hold over 7.5%. As to this clone: The antigen is unknown.

Trimming stripped 5 bases from V and 0 bases from J, with 11 bases between. Per the germline V gene, CDR1 is SGHAT and CDR2 is FQNNGV. The CDR3 runs 14 residues. Sequencing was carried out using PBMCs. The V gene is TRBV11-2, the J gene TRBJ2-7; D possibly corresponds to TRBD1 (8 bases). The sequence was obtained from a man aged 35 to 55 in good health and CMV-seronegative. The CDR3 protein is CASSSGTGSYEQYF. DNA of the CDR3: TGTGCCAGCAGCAGCGGGACAGGCTCCTACGAGCAGTACTTC. The full variable domain, completed using reference TRBV11-2 and TRBJ2-7, is EAGVAQSPRYKIIEKRQSVAFWCNPISGHATLYWYQQILGQGPKLLIQFQNNGVVDDSQLPKDRFSAERLKGVDSTLKIQPAKLEDSAVYLCASSSGTGSYEQYFGPGTRLTVT.